Below are 26 T cell receptor beta chains sequenced from a single sample in a study of blood T cell repertoires in COVID-19. Method: immunoSEQ multiplex PCR; TCRdb's copy keeps in-frame clones and lacks some. The table lists almost 350,000 clones, around 90% of them singletons. Specimen: peripheral blood. The receptors were gathered from a woman aged 55-69 years with COVID-19, enrolled during active disease.

The chain uses TRBV3-1 (or the pseudogene TRBV3-2) and TRBJ1-2; D ambiguous. The CDR3 runs 16 residues. CDR1 and CDR2 from the germline V gene are LGHDT and YNNKEL (reference sequence). Trimming left V 4 bases short and J 0 bases short, with 15 bases between. The CDR3 bases are TGTGCCAGCAGCCGAGGAAGTCTTCAAGCTAACTATGGCTACACCTTC. Its protein is CASSRGSLQANYGYTF.

This rearrangement joins TRBV5-5 to TRBJ2-2, with TRBD1 matching over 9 bases. CDR1 is SGHKS and CDR2 is YYEKEE in the germline V gene (reference sequence). CDR3 length: 14 amino acids. J lost 5 bases, V lost 4 bases, and 3 bases had no gene match. The CDR3 spells CASSPGQGTGELFF. The CDR3 DNA reads as TGTGCCAGCAGCCCTGGACAGGGGACCGGGGAGCTGTTTTTT.

J is TRBJ1-6 and V is TRBV5-5, with D maybe TRBD1 (6 bases). The length of the CDR3 is 17 residues. The germline V gene has CDR1 SGHKS and CDR2 YYEKEE (reference sequence). Trimming left V 4 bases short and J 2 bases short, with 16 bases between. The CDR3 sequence is CASSPDSRGAYNSPLHF. The CDR3 DNA is TGTGCCAGCAGCCCGGACAGCCGAGGAGCCTATAATTCACCCCTCCACTTT.

The rearrangement links TRBV3-1 (or the pseudogene TRBV3-2) to TRBJ1-2; 11 positions agree with TRBD1. This CDR3 is 15 amino acids long. Germline V gene sequence: CDR1 LGHDT, CDR2 YNNKEL (reference sequence). With 5 bases clipped from V and 7 bases from J, the junction kept 9 bases outside the gene matches. The CDR3 reads CASSEHLGQGGGYTF. The CDR3 region has the DNA TGTGCCAGCAGCGAGCACCTGGGACAGGGGGGTGGCTACACCTTC.

With regard to this clone: The junction and the germline gene differ at one end; a read error may be behind it. The chain links TRBV7-9 to TRBJ1-2, with TRBD1 identical over 8 bases. CDR3 length: 12 amino acids. CDR1 and CDR2 from the germline V gene are SEHNR and FQNEAQ (reference sequence). CDR3 residues: CASSPEDRALAF. For the CDR3, the DNA is TGTGCCAGCAGCCCAGAGGACAGGGCGCTCGCCTTC. Drawing the rest from reference TRBV7-9 and TRBJ1-2, the complete variable domain is DTGVSQNPRHKITKRGQNVTFRCDPISEHNRLYWYRQTLGQGPEFLTYFQNEAQLEKSRLLSDRFSAERPKGSFSTLEIQRTEQGDSAMYLCASSPEDRALAFGSGTRLTVV.

V is TRBV11-3 and J is TRBJ2-1, with 8 bases aligning to TRBD1. This CDR3 has 12 residues. From germline, CDR1 is SGHNT and CDR2 YENEEA. The V gene end was trimmed by 3 bases and the J gene end by 9 bases; junction bases not matched to a gene: 1. The CDR3 sequence: CASSFTGGEQFF. The CDR3 DNA follows: TGTGCCAGCAGCTTTACAGGGGGTGAGCAGTTCTTC.

V and J are TRBV28 and TRBJ1-2; D perhaps matches TRBD1 (6 bases). Germline assignment: CDR1 MDHEN and CDR2 SYDVKM. Trimming shortened V by 10 bases and J by 3 bases, and 12 bases separated the two germline ends. The CDR3 runs to 12 residues. The CDR3 DNA reads TGTGCCACGGGCAGGGGAGACTATGGCTACACCTTC. Translating it yields CATGRGDYGYTF.

This chain connects TRBV9 to TRBJ1-1, with TRBD1 as a possible D gene (6 bases). CDR3 length equals 15 residues. V was shortened by 3 bases and J by 1 base, with 13 bases between the two germline ends. Per the germline V gene, CDR1 is SGDLS and CDR2 is YYNGEE. The CDR3 protein is CASSAQGKGNTEAFF. As DNA, the CDR3 is TGTGCCAGCAGCGCACAGGGAAAGGGGAACACTGAAGCTTTCTTT.

The rearrangement uses TRBV4-1 and TRBJ2-5; 14 nucleotides line up with TRBD2. The ends lost 1 base at V and 1 base at J; junction bases unmatched: 5. The CDR3 is 18 residues long. In germline, CDR1 is MGHRA, CDR2 YSYEKL. The CDR3 bases are TGCGCCAGCAGCCAAGGGAGGGGACTAGCGGGGGTCCAAGAGACCCAGTACTTC. Its translation: CASSQGRGLAGVQETQYF.

The V call is TRBV7-3, the J call TRBJ2-2, with 8 bases identical to TRBD2. From germline, CDR1 is SGHTA and CDR2 FQGTGA. The J segment lost 2 bases and the V segment lost 2 bases, leaving 10 bases of the junction unmatched. The CDR3 length is 18 residues. In DNA, the CDR3 is TGTGCCAGCAGCTTAGGTAGTAGCGGGGCAACAAACACCGGGGAGCTGTTTTTT. Its protein is CASSLGSSGATNTGELFF.

This clone is a singleton in its sample. V and J are TRBV27 and TRBJ2-5, with 11 positions matching TRBD2. The CDR3 is 14 amino acids. Germline V gene data show CDR1 as MNHEY and CDR2 as SMNVEV (reference sequence). V lost 8 bases, J lost 9 bases, and 11 bases stayed unmatched. CDR3 protein: CASGGLAAPQAQYF. The CDR3 DNA is TGTGCCAGCGGGGGACTAGCGGCGCCCCAGGCCCAGTACTTC.

The chain carries TRBV10-1 and TRBJ2-1; D is ambiguous. CDR1 is WNHNN, CDR2 SYGVQD, per germline (reference sequence). The CDR3 sequence is 12 residues long. Trimming removed 5 bases from V and 4 bases from J, with 6 bases in between. CDR3: CASSPGYNEQFF. The CDR3 DNA reads as TGCGCCAGCAGTCCGGGTTACAATGAGCAGTTCTTC.

The chain links TRBV14 to TRBJ2-6, with D possibly TRBD1 on 6 matching bases. The V end was cut by 0 bases, the J end by 4 bases, with 13 bases between. The CDR3 loop spans 17 amino acids. Germline V gene sequence: CDR1 SGHDN, CDR2 FVKESK. CDR3 sequence: CASSQEDSHRGANVLTF. The CDR3 coding sequence is TGTGCCAGCAGCCAAGAGGACAGTCACCGGGGGGCCAACGTCCTGACTTTC.

The J gene is TRBJ2-5, the V gene TRBV19, with TRBD1 identical over 7 bases. V shed 4 bases and J 1 base; nucleotides not matched to a gene: 9. Looked up from germline, CDR1 is LNHDA and CDR2 is SQIVND (reference sequence). CDR3 length equals 16 residues. The CDR3 here is CASSRGQTSSQETQYF. CDR3 nucleotide sequence: TGTGCCAGTAGTAGGGGACAGACCTCCTCCCAAGAGACCCAGTACTTC.

This sequence joins TRBV4-2 and TRBJ2-7, with 9 bases fitting TRBD2. The germline V gene encodes CDR1 LGHNA and CDR2 YNFKEQ. The CDR3 extends over 21 amino acids. V lost 1 base and J lost 0; bases outside the gene matches: 19. The CDR3 spells CASSQVRRGGGALFSSYEQYF. The CDR3 DNA follows: TGTGCCAGCAGCCAAGTTAGAAGAGGCGGGGGGGCCTTATTTAGCTCCTACGAGCAGTACTTC.

This chain connects TRBV11-2 to TRBJ2-2; 8 nucleotides align to TRBD1. Germline CDR1 SGHAT, CDR2 FQNNGV. The junction had 12 bases not matched to a gene; V was cut back by 2 bases and J by 4 bases. The CDR3 totals 18 residues. The CDR3 region is CASSLKGLGQVFTGELFF. The CDR3 nucleotides read TGTGCCAGCAGCTTAAAGGGGTTGGGACAGGTTTTCACCGGGGAGCTGTTTTTT.

This chain uses TRBV9 with TRBJ2-7, with a weak D call TRBD1 (5 bases). The CDR3 runs to 16 residues. CDR1 is SGDLS, CDR2 YYNGEE, per germline. Trimming shortened V by 0 bases and J by 3 bases, and 16 bases separated the two germline ends. This chain's CDR3 is CASSVGPDRSIYEQYF. CDR3 nucleotides: TGTGCCAGCAGCGTAGGCCCCGACAGAAGCATCTACGAGCAGTACTTC.

The V gene is TRBV5-1, the J gene TRBJ2-1; TRBD2 agrees at 9 bases. The CDR3 consists of 16 residues. Per the germline V gene, CDR1 is SGHRS and CDR2 is YFSETQ. J was trimmed by 4 bases and V by 4 bases; bases with no gene match: 9. CDR3 loop: CASSPPLAGDYNEQFF. DNA for the CDR3: TGCGCCAGCAGCCCACCCTTAGCGGGGGATTACAATGAGCAGTTCTTC.

CDR3 bases: TGTGCCAGCAGGAAGGGGGGGACCTTTTTCGGTGAAGCTTTCTTT. As protein: CASRKGGTFFGEAFF. The V call is TRBV6-5, the J call TRBJ1-1, with a possible D match to TRBD1 (6 bases). V was clipped by 6 bases and J by 7 bases, with 21 bases between them. Germline assignment: CDR1 MNHEY and CDR2 SVGAGI. This CDR3 spans 15 amino acids.

This clone was seen a single time. Different DNA sequences within this sample yield the same CDR3. The CDR3, as DNA: TGCGCCAGCAGCCCGGGACAGGGGGGACAAGAGACCCAGTACTTC. Amino acids: CASSPGQGGQETQYF. This chain uses TRBV4-1 with TRBJ2-5, with TRBD1 identical over 11 bases. The germline V gene has CDR1 MGHRA and CDR2 YSYEKL. This CDR3 has 15 amino acids. J gave up 2 bases and V 4 bases, and 3 bases lay outside the gene matches.

J is TRBJ1-4 and V is TRBV20-1; D might be TRBD1 (5 bases). In germline, CDR1 is DFQATT, CDR2 SNEGSKA (reference sequence). There are 13 residues in the CDR3. Trimming cost V 3 bases and J 2 bases, with 7 bases left between them. The CDR3 reads CSASKGTNEKLFF. CDR3 bases: TGCAGTGCTAGTAAGGGGACTAATGAAAAACTGTTTTTT.

This sequence joins TRBV27 and TRBJ2-2, with a weak D call TRBD1 (6 bases). The CDR3 extends over 15 amino acids. Germline V gene lookup returns CDR1 MNHEY and CDR2 SMNVEV (reference sequence). Between the trimmed V and J ends, which lost 5 bases and 2 bases, there was a span of 12 bases. The CDR3 sequence is CASSPRTVNTGELFF. CDR3 DNA sequence: TGTGCCAGCAGTCCGAGGACAGTCAACACCGGGGAGCTGTTTTTT.

The chain has TRBV7-9 and TRBJ1-1; D might be TRBD1 (6 bases). Trimming stripped 7 bases from V and 1 base from J, with 13 bases between. The CDR3 sequence is 14 residues long. Per the germline V gene, CDR1 is SEHNR and CDR2 is FQNEAQ (reference sequence). Here the CDR3 DNA reads TGTGCCAGCACAAAGCAACAGGGGAACACTGAAGCTTTCTTT. Translation: CASTKQQGNTEAFF.

The chain employs TRBV29-1 and TRBJ1-2; D is ambiguous. The CDR3 runs to 13 residues. V was pared by 0 bases and J by 4 bases, with 9 bases between. Germline CDR1 and CDR2: SQVTM and ANQGSEA. CDR3 sequence reads: CSVEDPGSYGYTF. The CDR3 region has the DNA TGCAGCGTTGAAGATCCCGGGTCCTATGGCTACACCTTC.

J is TRBJ1-1 and V is TRBV28; D is possibly TRBD1 (5 bases). Trimming stripped 3 bases from V and 5 bases from J, with 13 bases between. Looked up from germline, CDR1 is MDHEN and CDR2 is SYDVKM. This CDR3 comprises 14 residues. The CDR3 sequence is CASSFSGGRTEAFF. The DNA of the CDR3 is TGTGCCAGCAGTTTCTCCGGGGGGAGGACTGAAGCTTTCTTT.

The genes are TRBV30 and TRBJ1-6, with D possibly TRBD1 on 5 matching bases. This CDR3 is built from 16 residues. Germline V gene sequence: CDR1 GTSNPN, CDR2 SVGIG (reference sequence). The V gene lost 2 bases and the J gene lost 9 bases, with 20 bases spanning the gap. The CDR3 here is CAWSLTPTGGISPLHF. Here the CDR3 DNA reads TGTGCCTGGAGTCTCACCCCTACCGGGGGGATTTCACCCCTCCACTTT.